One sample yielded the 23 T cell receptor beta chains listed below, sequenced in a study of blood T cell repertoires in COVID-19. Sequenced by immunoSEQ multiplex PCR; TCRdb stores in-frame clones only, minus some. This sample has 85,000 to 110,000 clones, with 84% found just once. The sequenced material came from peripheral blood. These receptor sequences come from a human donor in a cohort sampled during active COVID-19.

In nucleotides, the CDR3 is TGCGCCAGTAGTAGAAACCCGGGACTAGCGGCTAACACCGGGGAGCTGTTTTTT. This sequence encodes CASSRNPGLAANTGELFF. The gene calls are TRBV10-1 and TRBJ2-2, with TRBD2 identical over 11 bases. This CDR3 has 18 amino acids. The germline V gene encodes CDR1 WNHNN and CDR2 SYGVQD (reference sequence). The trim removed 9 bases at V and 2 bases at J, leaving 14 bases unmatched.

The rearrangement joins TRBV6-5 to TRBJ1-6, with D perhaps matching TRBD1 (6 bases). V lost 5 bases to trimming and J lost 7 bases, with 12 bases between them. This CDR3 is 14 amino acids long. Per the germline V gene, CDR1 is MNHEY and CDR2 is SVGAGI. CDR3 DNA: TGTGCCAGCAGTCCGGGACAACTAAATTCACCCCTCCACTTT. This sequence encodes CASSPGQLNSPLHF.

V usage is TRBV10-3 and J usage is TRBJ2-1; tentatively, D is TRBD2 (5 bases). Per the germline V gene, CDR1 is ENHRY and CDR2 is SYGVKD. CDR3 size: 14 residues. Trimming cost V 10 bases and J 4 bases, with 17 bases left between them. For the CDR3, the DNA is TGTGCCAGCCAAACCTCCGGGAAGTACAATGAGCAGTTCTTC. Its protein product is CASQTSGKYNEQFF.

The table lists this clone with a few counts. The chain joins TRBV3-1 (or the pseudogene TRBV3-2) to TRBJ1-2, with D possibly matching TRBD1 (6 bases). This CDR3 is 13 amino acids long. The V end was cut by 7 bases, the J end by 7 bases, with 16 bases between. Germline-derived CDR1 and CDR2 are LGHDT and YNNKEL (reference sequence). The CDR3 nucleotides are TGTGCCAGCAAGGGGGAAGGAGGCTCTGGCTACACCTTC. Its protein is CASKGEGGSGYTF.

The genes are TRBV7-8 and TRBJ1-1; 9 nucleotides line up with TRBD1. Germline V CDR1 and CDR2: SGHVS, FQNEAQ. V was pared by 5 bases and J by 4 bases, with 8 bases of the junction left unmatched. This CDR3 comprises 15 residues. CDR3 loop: CASSPRTGERTEAFF. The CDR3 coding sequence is TGTGCCAGCAGCCCACGGACAGGGGAACGCACTGAAGCTTTCTTT.

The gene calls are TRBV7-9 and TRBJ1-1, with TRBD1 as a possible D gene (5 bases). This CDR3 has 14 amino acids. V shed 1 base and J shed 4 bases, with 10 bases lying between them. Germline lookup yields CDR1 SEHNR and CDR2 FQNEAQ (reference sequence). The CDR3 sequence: CASSLGGSSTEAFF. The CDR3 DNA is TGTGCCAGCAGCTTAGGGGGCAGTTCCACTGAAGCTTTCTTT.

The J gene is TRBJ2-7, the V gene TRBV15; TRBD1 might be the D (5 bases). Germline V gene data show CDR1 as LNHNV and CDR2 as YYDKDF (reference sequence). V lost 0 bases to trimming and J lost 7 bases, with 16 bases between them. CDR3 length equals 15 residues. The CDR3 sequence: CATSRDRAGSGEQYF. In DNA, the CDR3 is TGTGCCACCAGCAGAGATCGGGCAGGGTCTGGGGAGCAGTACTTC. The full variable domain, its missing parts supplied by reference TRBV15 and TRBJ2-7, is DAMVIQNPRYQVTQFGKPVTLSCSQTLNHNVMYWYQQKSSQAPKLLFHYYDKDFNNEADTPDNFQSRRPNTSFCFLDIRSPGLGDTAMYLCATSRDRAGSGEQYFGPGTRLTVT.

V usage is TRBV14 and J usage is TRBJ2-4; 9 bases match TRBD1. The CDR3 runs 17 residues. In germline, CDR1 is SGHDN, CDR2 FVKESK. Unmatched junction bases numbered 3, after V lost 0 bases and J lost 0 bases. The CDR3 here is CASSQEGTGLAKNIQYF. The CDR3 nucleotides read TGTGCCAGCAGCCAAGAGGGGACAGGGCTAGCCAAAAACATTCAGTACTTC.

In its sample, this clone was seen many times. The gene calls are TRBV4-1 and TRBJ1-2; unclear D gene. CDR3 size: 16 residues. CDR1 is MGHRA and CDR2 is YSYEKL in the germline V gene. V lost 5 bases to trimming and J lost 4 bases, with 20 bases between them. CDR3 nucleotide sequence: TGCGCCAGCAGCTTAAGCGATCTGATTCCCTCCTATGGCTACACCTTC. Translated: CASSLSDLIPSYGYTF.

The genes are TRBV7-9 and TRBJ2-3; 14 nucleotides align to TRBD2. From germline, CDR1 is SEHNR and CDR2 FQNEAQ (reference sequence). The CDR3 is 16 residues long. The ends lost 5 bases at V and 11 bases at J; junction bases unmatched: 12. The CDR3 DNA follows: TGTGCCAGCAGCCAAAGGACTAGCGGGGGGCTGAATCAGCAGTATTTT. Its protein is CASSQRTSGGLNQQYF.

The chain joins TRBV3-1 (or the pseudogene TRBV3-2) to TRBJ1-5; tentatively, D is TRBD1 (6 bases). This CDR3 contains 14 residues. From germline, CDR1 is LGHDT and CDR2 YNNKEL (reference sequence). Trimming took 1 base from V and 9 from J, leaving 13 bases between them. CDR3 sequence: CASSQVTGGGPQHF. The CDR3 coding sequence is TGTGCCAGCAGCCAAGTGACAGGTGGAGGGCCCCAGCATTTT.

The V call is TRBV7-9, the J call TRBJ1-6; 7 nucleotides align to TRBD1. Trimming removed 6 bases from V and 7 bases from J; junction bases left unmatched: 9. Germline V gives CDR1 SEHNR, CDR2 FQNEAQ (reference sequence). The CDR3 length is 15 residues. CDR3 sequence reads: CASRGDLTGNSPLHF. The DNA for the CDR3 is TGTGCCAGCAGGGGGGATTTGACAGGGAATTCACCCCTCCACTTT.

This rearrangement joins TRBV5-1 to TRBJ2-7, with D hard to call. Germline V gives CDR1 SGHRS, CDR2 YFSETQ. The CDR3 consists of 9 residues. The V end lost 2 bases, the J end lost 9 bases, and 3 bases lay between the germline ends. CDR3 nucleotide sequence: TGCGCCAGCAGCTTCTGGCAGTACTTC. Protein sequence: CASSFWQYF.

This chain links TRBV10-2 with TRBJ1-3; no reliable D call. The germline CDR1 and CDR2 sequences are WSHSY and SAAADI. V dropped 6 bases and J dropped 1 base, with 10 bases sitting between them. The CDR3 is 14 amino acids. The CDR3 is CASRIGLSGNTIYF. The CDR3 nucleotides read TGCGCCAGCAGGATCGGGTTGTCTGGAAACACCATATATTTT.

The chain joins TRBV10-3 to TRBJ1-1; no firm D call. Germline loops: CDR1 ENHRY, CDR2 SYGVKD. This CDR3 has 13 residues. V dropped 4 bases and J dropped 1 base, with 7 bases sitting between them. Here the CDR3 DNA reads TGTGCCATCAGTGCCGCCGGGAACACTGAAGCTTTCTTT. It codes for CAISAAGNTEAFF.

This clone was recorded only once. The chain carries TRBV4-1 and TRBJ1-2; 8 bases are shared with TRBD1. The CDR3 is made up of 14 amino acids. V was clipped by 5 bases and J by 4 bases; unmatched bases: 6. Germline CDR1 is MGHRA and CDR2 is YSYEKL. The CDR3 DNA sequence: TGCGCCAGCAGCGACCAGACAGGGGCCTATGGCTACACCTTC. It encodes CASSDQTGAYGYTF.

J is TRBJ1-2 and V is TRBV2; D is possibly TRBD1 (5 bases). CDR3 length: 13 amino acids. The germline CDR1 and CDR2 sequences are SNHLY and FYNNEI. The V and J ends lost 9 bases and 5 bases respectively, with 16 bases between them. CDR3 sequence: CASRLGGVYGYTF. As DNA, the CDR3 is TGTGCCAGTAGGCTCGGGGGGGTATATGGCTACACCTTC. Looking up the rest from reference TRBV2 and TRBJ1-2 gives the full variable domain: EPEVTQTPSHQVTQMGQEVILRCVPISNHLYFYWYRQILGQKVEFLVSFYNNEISEKSEIFDDQFSVERPDGSNFTLKIRSTKLEDSAMYFCASRLGGVYGYTFGSGTRLTVV.

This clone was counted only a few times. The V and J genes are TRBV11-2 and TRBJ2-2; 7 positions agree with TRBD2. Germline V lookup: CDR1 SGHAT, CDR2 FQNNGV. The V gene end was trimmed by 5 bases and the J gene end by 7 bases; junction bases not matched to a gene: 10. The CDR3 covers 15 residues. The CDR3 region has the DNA TGTGCCAGCAGCCGAGAACTAGCGTGGGGCGGGGAGCTGTTTTTT. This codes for CASSRELAWGGELFF.

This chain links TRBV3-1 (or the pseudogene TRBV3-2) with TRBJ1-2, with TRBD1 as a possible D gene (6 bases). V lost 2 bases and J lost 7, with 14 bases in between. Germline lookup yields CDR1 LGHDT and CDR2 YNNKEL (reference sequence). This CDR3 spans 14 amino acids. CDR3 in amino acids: CASSQTAGEGGYTF. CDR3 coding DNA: TGTGCCAGCAGCCAAACCGCAGGGGAAGGTGGCTACACCTTC.

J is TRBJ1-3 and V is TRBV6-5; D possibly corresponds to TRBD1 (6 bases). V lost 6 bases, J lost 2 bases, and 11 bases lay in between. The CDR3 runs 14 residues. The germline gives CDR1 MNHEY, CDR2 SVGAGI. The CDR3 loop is CASRSQGTGNTIYF. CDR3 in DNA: TGTGCCAGCAGGTCTCAGGGGACTGGAAACACCATATATTTT.

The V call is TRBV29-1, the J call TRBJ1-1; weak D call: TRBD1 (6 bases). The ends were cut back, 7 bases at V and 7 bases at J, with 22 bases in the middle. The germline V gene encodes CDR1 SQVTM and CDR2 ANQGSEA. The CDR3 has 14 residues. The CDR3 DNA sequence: TGCAGCGGCAGATATCGAACCAGGGGAAATGAAGCTTTCTTT. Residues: CSGRYRTRGNEAFF.

The DNA of the CDR3 is TGCAGTGCTAGTACGGGGGATCTCAACACTGAAGCTTTCTTT. Translation: CSASTGDLNTEAFF. The chain employs TRBV20-1 and TRBJ1-1; weak D call: TRBD1 (5 bases). Germline loops: CDR1 DFQATT, CDR2 SNEGSKA (reference sequence). With 3 bases removed from V and 2 bases from J, the gap between germline ends came to 13 bases. The CDR3 contains 14 residues.

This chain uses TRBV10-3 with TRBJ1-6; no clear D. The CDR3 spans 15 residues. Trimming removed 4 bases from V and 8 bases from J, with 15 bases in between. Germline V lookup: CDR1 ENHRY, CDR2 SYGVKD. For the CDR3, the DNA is TGTGCCATCAGTGGCGGGATCCCCTTGGATTCACCCCTCCACTTT. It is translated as CAISGGIPLDSPLHF.